These T cell receptor beta chains were read from a single sample in a study of cytomegalovirus exposure and HLA in healthy donors. Libraries were prepared by immunoSEQ multiplex PCR; TCRdb keeps only in-frame clonotypes and omits some of them. The sample holds fewer than 200,000 clones, approximately 67% seen once. Sequenced input: PBMCs. Every receptor here comes from a woman aged 18-29 years in good health and CMV-seropositive. CDR3s include the opening cysteine and the closing phenylalanine or tryptophan. A D gene is named only where the DNA matches it firmly. Rows give clone size only sometimes, using once, few, many, or a class for an expanded clone.

abundance,v_gene,d_gene,j_gene,CDR3nt,CDR3aa
-,TRBV7-9,-,TRBJ1-4,TGTGCCAGCGGGGTGGGGGGAGCCGGAAAACTGTTTTTT,CASGVGGAGKLFF
few,TRBV10-3,-,TRBJ1-4,TGTGCCATCAGGGCACAGGAAAATGAAAAACTGTTTTTT,CAIRAQENEKLFF
few,TRBV7-9,-,TRBJ2-3,TGTGCCAGCAGCTTAGCAAGCGCTGGGACAGATACGCAGTATTTT,CASSLASAGTDTQYF
-,TRBV15,-,TRBJ2-7,TGTGCCACCAGCAGAGAGGCGGGGTCAACCTACGAGCAGTACTTC,CATSREAGSTYEQYF
-,TRBV27,-,TRBJ1-5,TGTGCCAGCAGTCCCGGGACAAGCAATCAGCCCCAGCATTTT,CASSPGTSNQPQHF
-,TRBV7-6,TRBD1,TRBJ1-1,TGTGCCAGCAGCTGGGGACAGGGCCACACTGAAGCTTTCTTT,CASSWGQGHTEAFF
-,TRBV4-3,TRBD2,TRBJ2-2,TGCGCCAGCAGCCAAGATCCGACTAGCTTCATCGGGGAGCTGTTTTTT,CASSQDPTSFIGELFF
-,TRBV18,-,TRBJ1-1,TGTGCCAGCTCACCACAGTCGGGTAACACTGAAGCTTTCTTT,CASSPQSGNTEAFF
-,TRBV14,-,TRBJ2-1,TGTGCCAGCAGCCACCTAGTGAGGCAGTTCTTC,CASSHLVRQFF
few,TRBV30,-,TRBJ1-1,TGTGCCTGGAGTGTATTCGGGAACACTGAAGCTTTCTTT,CAWSVFGNTEAFF
-,TRBV7-9,-,TRBJ1-2,TGTGCCAGCAGCTTAGAGTCCGGTTCTATTGGCTACACCTTC,CASSLESGSIGYTF
-,TRBV27,TRBD1,TRBJ1-4,TGTGCCAGCAGTTTAACATTGGCACAGGGGGGGGAAAAACTGTTTTTT,CASSLTLAQGGEKLFF
few,TRBV18,TRBD2,TRBJ2-7,TGTGCCAGCTCAGACGATAGCGGGGGGGCCGGCGAGCAGTACTTC,CASSDDSGGAGEQYF
-,TRBV4-2,-,TRBJ1-2,TGTGCCAGCAGCCTCCGGGGTGGCGGCTACACCTTC,CASSLRGGGYTF
once,TRBV11-2,-,TRBJ2-3,TGTGCCAGCAGCTTAGATGCCGCGGGTCCTACTCATACGCAGTATTTT,CASSLDAAGPTHTQYF
-,TRBV4-3,TRBD2,TRBJ2-7,TGCGCCAGCAGCCAAGAACTAGCGGGGCTGTACGAGCAGTACTTC,CASSQELAGLYEQYF
once,TRBV6-6,TRBD1,TRBJ2-4,TGTGCCAGCAGTCCCGCGACAGGGAACAAAAACATTCAGTACTTC,CASSPATGNKNIQYF
-,TRBV28,-,TRBJ1-4,TGTGCCAGCAGTCCGGATAGGGGGGGAAGCGAAAAACTGTTTTTT,CASSPDRGGSEKLFF
-,TRBV5-6,-,TRBJ1-3,TGTGCCAGCCGACAAACCGGCTCATCTGGAAACACCATATATTTT,CASRQTGSSGNTIYF
few,TRBV13,-,TRBJ2-1,TGTGCCAGCAGCATAAAGACTAGGTCCTCCTACAATGAGCAGTTCTTC,CASSIKTRSSYNEQFF
-,TRBV27,-,TRBJ1-4,TGTGCCAGCAGTCCTACCGGACAGTTGAAGATTGTTCATGATGAAAAACTGTTTTTT,CASSPTGQLKIVHDEKLFF
once,TRBV19,TRBD1,TRBJ1-5,TGTGCCAGTACTATACGAGGGGGCCAGCCCCAGCATTTT,CASTIRGGQPQHF
-,TRBV5-1,TRBD1,TRBJ1-2,TGCGCCAGCAGCCCCGGACAGGGAAATGGCTACACCTTC,CASSPGQGNGYTF
-,TRBV6-5,TRBD1,TRBJ1-6,TGTGCCAGCACTAGTGGGACAGGGCGGATTTCACCCCTCCACTTT,CASTSGTGRISPLHF
-,TRBV20-1,-,TRBJ2-3,TGCAGTGCTAGAGATCTCCGGTCGCAGTATTTT,CSARDLRSQYF
-,TRBV5-6,-,TRBJ1-2,TGTGCCAGCAGCTTCGGTAGGAGCGGCTACACCTTC,CASSFGRSGYTF
-,TRBV11-2,-,TRBJ2-7,TGTGCCAGCACTAATTCCCGGAGCGAGCAGTACTTC,CASTNSRSEQYF
few,TRBV19,-,TRBJ2-3,TGTGCCAGTAGTATACGCAGGGGATATGACACAGATACGCAGTATTTT,CASSIRRGYDTDTQYF
-,TRBV4-2,TRBD2,TRBJ2-1,TGTGCCAGCAGCCAACCCCCGGAAAGGTTTAGCGGGAGTGGGAGCTCCTACAATGAGCAGTTCTTC,CASSQPPERFSGSGSSYNEQFF
-,TRBV2,-,TRBJ2-5,TGTGCCAGCACGCTACTGCGACAGGTCACTAGCGCGGAGACCCAGTACTTC,CASTLLRQVTSAETQYF
-,TRBV5-8,-,TRBJ1-5,TGTGCCAGCAGCTTGCTGGGAGATCAGCCCCAGCATTTT,CASSLLGDQPQHF
-,TRBV27,-,TRBJ1-1,TGTGCCAGCAATACTCATGGGAACACTGAAGCTTTCTTT,CASNTHGNTEAFF
once,TRBV6-5,TRBD1,TRBJ1-2,TGTGCCAGCAGTCTTCGACAGGGAACGTATGGCTACACCTTC,CASSLRQGTYGYTF
-,TRBV29-1,-,TRBJ1-6,TGCAGCGTAGGAGGCGGTAATTCCCCCCTCCACTTT,CSVGGGNSPLHF
-,TRBV7-9,TRBD2,TRBJ2-1,TGTGCCAGCAGGCCAGGACTAGCGGACAATGAGCAGTTCTTC,CASRPGLADNEQFF
-,TRBV27,-,TRBJ2-1,TGTGCCAGCAGTTTATTACGCAGGAACAATGAGCAGTTCTTC,CASSLLRRNNEQFF
-,TRBV4-2,-,TRBJ2-1,TGTGCCAGCAGCCTCCTTACGGGGGGCCATCTCCGCAATGAGCAGTTCTTC,CASSLLTGGHLRNEQFF
-,TRBV15,-,TRBJ1-1,TGTGCCACCAGCAGAGGAGGGTCCACTGAAGCTTTCTTT,CATSRGGSTEAFF
-,TRBV5-1,-,TRBJ1-1,TGCGCCAGCAGCAAACAGGGCAACACTGAAGCTTTCTTT,CASSKQGNTEAFF
-,TRBV11-2,-,TRBJ1-1,TGTGCCAGCAGCCCCCCCCGGCAGGCGTACACTGAAGCTTTCTTT,CASSPPRQAYTEAFF
-,TRBV19,TRBD1,TRBJ1-4,TGTGCCAGTAGTACTCAACAGGGGGCTTTAACCGAAAAACTGTTTTTT,CASSTQQGALTEKLFF
-,TRBV19,-,TRBJ2-1,TGTGCCAGTACTCGGGACTTCAGCTCCTACAATGAGCAGTTCTTC,CASTRDFSSYNEQFF